This entry is about one T cell receptor (beta chain). Its cognate antigen is unknown. A read error may account for a junction end that differs from germline. The data are from a study of post-analysis software for immune sequencing data. The wider study: Several disease courses (relapsing-remitting, secondary progressive and progressive-relapsing) of multiple sclerosis were included. Study-level points and caveats: Among 5 or 6 TRBV segments more frequent in patients than controls were TRBV5-6, TRBV5-1 and TRBV20-1. Normalized Chao1 diversity was significantly reduced in patients versus controls. Batch-matched samples strongly co-clustered by F measure.

Germline V gene data show CDR1 as SGHAT and CDR2 as FQNNGV. This CDR3 is built from 13 residues. cDNA libraries for TCR beta contained unique molecular identifiers. TCRdb reanalysed the PCR reads using MiXCR and keeps one entry per CDR3 protein. The sample contains roughly 730,000 distinct CDR3 sequences, 25% to 30% of which appear only once. The clonotype was recovered from a girl between 10 and 17 years old with multiple sclerosis. The chain uses TRBV11-2 and TRBJ1-2, with 11 bases that match TRBD1. Input material: blood. The CDR3: CASSGQGAGGNTF. CDR3 nucleotide sequence: TGTGCCAGCAGCGGACAGGGGGCGGGTGGCAACACCTTC.